This T cell receptor beta chain was observed in a study of OX40 agonist ivuxolimab in advanced cancers. Study context: With ivuxolimab, an agonistic anti-OX40 (CD134) antibody, patients were treated. Study findings and constraints: Averaged across samples, CD8+ T cells carried more expanded clones than CD4+ did. Patients with a partial response at 0.1-3.0 mg/kg had among the lowest clonal expansion.

The CDR3 has 18 amino acids. The germline V gene encodes CDR1 SGDLS and CDR2 YYNGEE. Trimming cost V 5 bases and J 0 bases; bases outside gene matches: 13. As regards this clone: Its target is not known.

Blood specimens came from baseline, cycle 4 day 1, and cycle 7 day 1. This table comes from immunoSEQ multiplex PCR, and its TCRdb copy is limited to in-frame clones, with some not included. The data contain around 49,000 clones, 60% to 80% of them singletons. V and J are TRBV9 and TRBJ2-3; 9 bases match TRBD2. The sample in question was CD4+ or CD8+ T cells sorted from blood, obtained in a trial of the OX40 agonist ivuxolimab. The clonotype originates from an adult with an advanced solid tumor such as melanoma, head and neck, liver or kidney cancer. CDR3 loop: CASSRRGLADTSTDTQYF. The CDR3 DNA reads TGTGCCAGCAGTCGGAGGGGACTAGCTGACACTAGCACAGATACGCAGTATTTT.